This entry features one T cell receptor beta chain sequence. Its antigen is undetermined. Profiled with immunoSEQ multiplex PCR; TCRdb holds only in-frame clones, not every one. This repertoire shows around 33,000 clones, approximately 60% found once; its top ten account for around 9%. Trimming cost V 5 bases and J 1 base, with 7 bases left between them. Germline assignment: CDR1 KGHDR and CDR2 SFDVKD. The CDR3 has 13 residues. This sample is part of a study of vaccination effects on CD4 cells after COVID-19. About the study: The post-vaccine samples were taken, at the median, 72 days after the second dose. Study results and limitations: Clones arising from infection and from vaccination showed marked clonal contraction late after vaccination.

Before sequencing took place, the ViraFEST assay used viral peptide pools to expand antigen-specific CD4+ T cells. The culture ran for roughly 10 days before CD4+ T cells were isolated. Each person got two doses of an mRNA SARS-CoV-2 vaccine, BNT162b2 or mRNA-1273. Vaccine recipients lacked prior SARS-CoV-2 infection and had negative nucleocapsid antibodies. At days 3 and 7, half of the medium was exchanged for IL-2 medium. This chain joins TRBV24-1 and TRBJ1-2; no clear D gene. The source was CD4+ T cells from PBMCs cultured with SARS-CoV-2 spike peptides, collected after COVID-19 vaccination. The TCR was taken from a human donor who received a COVID-19 vaccine. The CDR3 is CATSVVGNYGYTF. DNA for the CDR3: TGTGCCACCAGTGTAGTCGGTAACTATGGCTACACCTTC.